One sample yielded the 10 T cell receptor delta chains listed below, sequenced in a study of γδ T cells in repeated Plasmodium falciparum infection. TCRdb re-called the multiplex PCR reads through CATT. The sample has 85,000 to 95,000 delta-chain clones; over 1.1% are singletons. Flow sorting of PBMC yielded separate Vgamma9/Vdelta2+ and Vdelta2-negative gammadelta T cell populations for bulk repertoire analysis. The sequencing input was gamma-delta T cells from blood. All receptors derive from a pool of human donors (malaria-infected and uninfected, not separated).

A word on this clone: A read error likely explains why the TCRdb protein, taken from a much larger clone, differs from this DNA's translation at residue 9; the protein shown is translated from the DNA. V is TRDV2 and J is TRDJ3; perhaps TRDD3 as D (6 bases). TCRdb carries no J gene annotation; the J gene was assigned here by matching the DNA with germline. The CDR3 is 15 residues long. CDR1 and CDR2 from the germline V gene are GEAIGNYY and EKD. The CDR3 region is CACDTSTWGTRQMFF. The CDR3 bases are TGTGCCTGTGACACGTCTACCTGGGGCACCCGACAGATGTTTTTC.

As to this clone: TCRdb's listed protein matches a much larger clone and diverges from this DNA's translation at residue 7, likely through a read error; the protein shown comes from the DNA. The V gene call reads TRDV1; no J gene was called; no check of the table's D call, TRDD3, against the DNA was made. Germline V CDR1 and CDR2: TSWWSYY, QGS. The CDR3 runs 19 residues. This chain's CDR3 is CALNHKVNWGIRPTDKLTF. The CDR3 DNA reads TGTGCTCTCAATCACAAGGTAAACTGGGGGATACGGCCCACCGATAAACTCACCTTT.

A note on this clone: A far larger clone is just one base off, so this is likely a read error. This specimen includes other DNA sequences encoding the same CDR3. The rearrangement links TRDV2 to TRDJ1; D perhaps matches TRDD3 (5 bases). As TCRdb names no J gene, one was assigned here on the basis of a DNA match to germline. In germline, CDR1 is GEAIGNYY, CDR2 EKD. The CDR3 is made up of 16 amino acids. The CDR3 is CACDTVGGSLPDKLIF. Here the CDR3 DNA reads TGCGCCTGTGACACCGTCGGGGGTTCCCTGCCCGATAAACTCATCTTT.

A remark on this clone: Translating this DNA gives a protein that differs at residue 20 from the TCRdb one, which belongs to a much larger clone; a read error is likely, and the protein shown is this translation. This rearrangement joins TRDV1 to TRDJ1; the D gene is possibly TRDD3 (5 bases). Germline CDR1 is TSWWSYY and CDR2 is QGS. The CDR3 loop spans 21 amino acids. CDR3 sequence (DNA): TGTGCTCTTGGGGAATCCGTCCGGGGACGCGCCGTAAAGTTGTACACCGATAAACTCACCTTT. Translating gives CALGESVRGRAVKLYTDKLTF.

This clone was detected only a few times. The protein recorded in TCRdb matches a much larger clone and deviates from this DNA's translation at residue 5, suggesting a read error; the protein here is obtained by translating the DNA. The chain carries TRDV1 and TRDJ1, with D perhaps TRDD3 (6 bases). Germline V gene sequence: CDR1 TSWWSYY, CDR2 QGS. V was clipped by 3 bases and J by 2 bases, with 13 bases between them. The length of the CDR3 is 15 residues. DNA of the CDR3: TGTGCTCTTGGGGATCCTGGGACTGGGACCGATAAACTCATCTTT. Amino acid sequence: CALGDPGTGTDKLIF.

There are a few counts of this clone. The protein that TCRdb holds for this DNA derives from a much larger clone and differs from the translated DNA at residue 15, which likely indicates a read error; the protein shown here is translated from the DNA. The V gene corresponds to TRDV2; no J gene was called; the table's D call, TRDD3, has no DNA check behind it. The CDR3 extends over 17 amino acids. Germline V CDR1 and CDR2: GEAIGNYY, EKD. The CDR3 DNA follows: TGTGCCTGTGACGCTATGGGGGATTCTTCCTCCACCGATAAACCCATCTTT. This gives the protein CACDAMGDSSSTDKPIF.

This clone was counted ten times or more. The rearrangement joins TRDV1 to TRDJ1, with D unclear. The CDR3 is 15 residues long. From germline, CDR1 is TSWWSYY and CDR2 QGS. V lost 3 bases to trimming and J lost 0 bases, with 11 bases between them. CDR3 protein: CALGEKRRYTDKLIF. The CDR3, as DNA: TGTGCTCTTGGGGAGAAACGCCGGTACACCGATAAACTCATCTTT.

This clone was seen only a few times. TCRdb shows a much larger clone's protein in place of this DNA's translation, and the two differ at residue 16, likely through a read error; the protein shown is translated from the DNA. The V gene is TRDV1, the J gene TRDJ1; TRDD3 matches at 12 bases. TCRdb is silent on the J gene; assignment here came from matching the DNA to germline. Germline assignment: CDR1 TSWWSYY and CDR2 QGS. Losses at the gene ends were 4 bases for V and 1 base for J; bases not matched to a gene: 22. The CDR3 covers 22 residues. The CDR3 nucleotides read TGTGCTCTTGGGGTCTCCTACATTCTCGTACTGGGGGATACTATGTGCACCGATAAACTCATCTTT. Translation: CALGVSYILVLGDTMCTDKLIF.

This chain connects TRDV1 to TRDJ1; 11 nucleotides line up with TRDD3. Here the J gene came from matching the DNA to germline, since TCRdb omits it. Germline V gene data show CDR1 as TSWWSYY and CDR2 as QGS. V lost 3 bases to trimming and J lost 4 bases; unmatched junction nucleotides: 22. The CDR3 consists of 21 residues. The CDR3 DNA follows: TGTGCTCTTGGGGACGGCCTTCCTGGGCGTCGGTGGGGGATACGAGGCGATAAACTCATCTTT. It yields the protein CALGDGLPGRRWGIRGDKLIF.

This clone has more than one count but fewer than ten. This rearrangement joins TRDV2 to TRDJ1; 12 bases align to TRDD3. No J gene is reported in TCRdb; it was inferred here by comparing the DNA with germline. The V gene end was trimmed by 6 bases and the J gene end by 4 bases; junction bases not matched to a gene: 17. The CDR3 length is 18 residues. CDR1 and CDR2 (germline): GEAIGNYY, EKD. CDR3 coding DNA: TGTGCCTGTTCGCAACTGGGGGATACAAGGAGGGACGACGATAAACTCATCTTT. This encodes CACSQLGDTRRDDDKLIF.